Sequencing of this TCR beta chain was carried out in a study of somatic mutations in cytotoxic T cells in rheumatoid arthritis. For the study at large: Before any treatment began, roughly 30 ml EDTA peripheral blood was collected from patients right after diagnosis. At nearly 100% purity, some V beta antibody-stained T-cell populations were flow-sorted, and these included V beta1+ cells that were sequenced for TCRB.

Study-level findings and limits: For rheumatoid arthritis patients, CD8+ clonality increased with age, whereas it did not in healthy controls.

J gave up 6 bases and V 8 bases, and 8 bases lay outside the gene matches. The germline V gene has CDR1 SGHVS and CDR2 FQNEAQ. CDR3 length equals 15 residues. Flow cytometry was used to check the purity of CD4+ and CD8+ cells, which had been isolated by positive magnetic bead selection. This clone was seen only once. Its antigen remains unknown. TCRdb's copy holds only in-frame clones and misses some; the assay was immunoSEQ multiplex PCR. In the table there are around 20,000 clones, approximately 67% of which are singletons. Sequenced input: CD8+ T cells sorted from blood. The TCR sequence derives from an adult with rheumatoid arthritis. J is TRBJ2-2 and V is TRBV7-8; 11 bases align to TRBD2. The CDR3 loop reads CASYTSGGTSGELFF. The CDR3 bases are TGTGCCAGCTACACTAGCGGGGGTACCTCCGGGGAGCTGTTTTTT.